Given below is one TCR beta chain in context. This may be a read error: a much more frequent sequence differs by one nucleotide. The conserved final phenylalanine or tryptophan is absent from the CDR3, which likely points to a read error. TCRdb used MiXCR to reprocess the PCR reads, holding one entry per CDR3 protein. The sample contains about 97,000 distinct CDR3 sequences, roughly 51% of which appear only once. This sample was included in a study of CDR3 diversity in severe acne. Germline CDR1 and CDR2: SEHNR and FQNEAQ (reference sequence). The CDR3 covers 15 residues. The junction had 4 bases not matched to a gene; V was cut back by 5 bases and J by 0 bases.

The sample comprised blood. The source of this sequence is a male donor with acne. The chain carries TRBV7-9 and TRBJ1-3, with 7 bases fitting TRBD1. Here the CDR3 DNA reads TGTGCCAGCAGCCCGGGACAGAGCTCTGGAAACACCATATATATT. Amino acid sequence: CASSPGQSSGNTIYI.